A single sample is the source of the 23 T cell receptor beta chains below, sequenced in a study of OX40 agonist ivuxolimab in advanced cancers. Assay: immunoSEQ multiplex PCR; the TCRdb copy retains only in-frame clones and omits some. The repertoire holds nearly 95,000 clones, with 94% as singletons. The material sequenced was CD4+ or CD8+ T cells sorted from blood, taken in a trial of the OX40 agonist ivuxolimab. The source of these receptors is an adult with an advanced solid tumor such as melanoma, head and neck, liver or kidney cancer.

The chain is built from TRBV5-6 and TRBJ2-7; 12 bases map to TRBD1. The germline gives CDR1 SGHDT, CDR2 YYEEEE. V shed 4 bases and J 4 bases; nucleotides not matched to a gene: 6. CDR3 length: 15 amino acids. Written as DNA, the CDR3 is TGTGCCAGCAGCCCAGGGACAGGGGGCAAATACGAGCAGTACTTC. It yields the protein CASSPGTGGKYEQYF.

The chain links TRBV6-6 to TRBJ2-3; TRBD2 matches 9 bases. The J segment lost 4 bases and the V segment lost 7 bases, leaving 6 bases of the junction unmatched. The CDR3 loop spans 14 amino acids. The germline V gene has CDR1 MNHNY and CDR2 SVGAGI (reference sequence). The CDR3 region is CASTAGGISDTQYF. The CDR3 nucleotides are TGTGCCAGCACGGCGGGGGGGATCTCAGATACGCAGTATTTT.

The chain carries TRBV6-6 and TRBJ1-2; TRBD1 is a possible D gene (5 bases). Germline V CDR1 and CDR2: MNHNY, SVGAGI (reference sequence). Deletions cut 4 bases from V and 13 bases from J, with 13 bases between. CDR3 size: 11 residues. DNA for the CDR3: TGTGCCAGCAGTTTCCCGACAGAAGTCACCTTC. Translation gives CASSFPTEVTF.

The chain uses TRBV4-1 and TRBJ1-1; no clear D gene. CDR1 MGHRA and CDR2 YSYEKL come from the germline V gene. V was shortened by 4 bases and J by 1 base, with 7 bases between the two germline ends. CDR3 length equals 13 residues. CDR3 residues: CASSPNTNTEAFF. CDR3 nucleotides: TGCGCCAGCAGCCCAAACACGAACACTGAAGCTTTCTTT.

Notes on this clone: Relative to the germline gene, one junction end is altered; a read error may explain this. V gene TRBV7-8 combines with J gene TRBJ2-5; 7 bases agree with TRBD1. The CDR3 runs 16 residues. The V gene's germline CDR1 is SGHVS and CDR2 FQNEAQ. DNA of the CDR3: TGTGCCAGCATCTTACGCGCGAGGGGGCCACAAGAGACCCAGTACTTC. Translating it yields CASILRARGPQETQYF.

The chain joins TRBV5-4 to TRBJ1-4, with 7 bases identical to TRBD1. V was pared by 0 bases and J by 7 bases, with 3 bases of the junction left unmatched. This CDR3 is 14 amino acids long. CDR1 and CDR2 (germline): SGHNT, YYREEE (reference sequence). The CDR3 sequence is CASSLGTGPEKLFF. The DNA for the CDR3 is TGTGCCAGCAGCTTGGGGACAGGCCCTGAAAAACTGTTTTTT.

This chain connects TRBV6-5 to TRBJ2-1, with TRBD2 as a possible D gene (6 bases). This CDR3 spans 15 amino acids. Trimming took off 3 bases at V and 4 bases at J, with 13 bases between the two ends. Germline CDR1 MNHEY, CDR2 SVGAGI. This CDR3 reads CASSYGLAKYNEQFF. The CDR3 coding sequence is TGTGCCAGCAGTTATGGCCTAGCGAAGTACAATGAGCAGTTCTTC.

The rearrangement uses TRBV29-1 and TRBJ2-2; 8 positions agree with TRBD2. The CDR3 sequence is 13 residues long. Germline V gene lookup returns CDR1 SQVTM and CDR2 ANQGSEA. V lost 1 base and J lost 7; bases outside the gene matches: 2. Here the CDR3 reads CSVEGTSIGELFF. The DNA for the CDR3 is TGCAGCGTTGAAGGGACTAGCATCGGGGAGCTGTTTTTT.

The genes are TRBV7-9 and TRBJ2-2, with 10 bases that match TRBD2. CDR1 and CDR2 (germline): SEHNR, FQNEAQ (reference sequence). The length of the CDR3 is 16 residues. With 4 bases clipped from V and 1 base from J, the junction kept 3 bases outside the gene matches. DNA for the CDR3: TGTGCCAGCAGCTCCACTAGCGGGAAGAACACCGGGGAGCTGTTTTTT. The encoded protein is CASSSTSGKNTGELFF.

Regarding this clone: Other nucleotide sequences in the sample specify the same CDR3. The chain has TRBV5-6 and TRBJ2-3, with D maybe TRBD1 (5 bases). CDR1 and CDR2 (germline): SGHDT, YYEEEE. The germline V and J ends were trimmed by 3 bases and 0 bases, with 5 bases remaining between them. The CDR3 consists of 13 residues. The chain's CDR3 is CASSSGSTDTQYF. CDR3 bases: TGTGCCAGCAGCTCAGGGAGCACAGATACGCAGTATTTT.

The V gene is TRBV6-1, the J gene TRBJ2-1; D is unclear. Trimming cost V 3 bases and J 4 bases, with 13 bases left between them. In germline, CDR1 is MNHNS, CDR2 SASEGT. The CDR3 is 15 amino acids. This CDR3 reads CASSDEGILYNEQFF. The CDR3 bases are TGTGCCAGCAGTGATGAAGGGATATTATACAATGAGCAGTTCTTC.

The chain combines TRBV27 with TRBJ2-7, with unresolved D. Germline V CDR1 and CDR2: MNHEY, SMNVEV (reference sequence). The CDR3 covers 14 residues. Deletions cut 0 bases from V and 4 bases from J, with 10 bases between. The CDR3 DNA follows: TGTGCCAGCAGTTTATCGATTATGGGGTACGAGCAGTACTTC. It yields the protein CASSLSIMGYEQYF.

V gene TRBV19 combines with J gene TRBJ2-7, with TRBD1 identical over 10 bases. Germline V gives CDR1 LNHDA, CDR2 SQIVND (reference sequence). The CDR3 consists of 16 residues. V gave up 1 base and J gave up 2 bases; unmatched junction bases: 5. CDR3 in amino acids: CASSIVGQGFPYEQYF. The CDR3 DNA reads as TGTGCCAGTAGTATAGTGGGACAGGGGTTCCCCTACGAGCAGTACTTC.

The chain combines TRBV4-1 with TRBJ2-3; D uncertain. The germline V gene encodes CDR1 MGHRA and CDR2 YSYEKL. Trimming removed 1 base at V and 6 bases at J, with 8 bases between. CDR3 length equals 13 residues. The CDR3 sequence is CASSQVGADTQYF. The CDR3 DNA sequence: TGCGCCAGCAGCCAAGTAGGAGCTGATACGCAGTATTTT.

The chain couples TRBV13 to TRBJ2-5; 11 nucleotides line up with TRBD2. V shed 5 bases, J shed 1 base, and the junction held 6 bases outside the gene matches. Germline V gene lookup returns CDR1 PRHDT and CDR2 FYEKMQ (reference sequence). The CDR3 covers 16 residues. CDR3 coding DNA: TGTGCCAGCAGCCCGACCGGGACTAGCGGCCAAGAGACCCAGTACTTC. Translated: CASSPTGTSGQETQYF.

This sequence joins TRBV5-4 and TRBJ2-7, with TRBD2 identical over 10 bases. The CDR3 is 18 residues long. From germline, CDR1 is SGHNT and CDR2 YYREEE (reference sequence). The V gene end was trimmed by 0 bases and the J gene end by 0 bases; junction bases not matched to a gene: 9. The CDR3 sequence is CASSLGELAGQSSYEQYF. CDR3 sequence (DNA): TGTGCCAGCAGCTTGGGGGAACTAGCGGGGCAGAGCTCCTACGAGCAGTACTTC.

This clone was recorded a few times. The chain uses TRBV7-8 and TRBJ1-2; 9 bases fit TRBD1. This CDR3 contains 19 residues. V lost 0 bases, J lost 3 bases, and 14 bases stayed unmatched. CDR1 and CDR2 (germline): SGHVS, FQNEAQ. CDR3 in DNA: TGTGCCAGCAGCTTAGCTATAGGCGGACAGGGGCCGGGGGACTATGGCTACACCTTC. It is translated as CASSLAIGGQGPGDYGYTF.

The chain combines TRBV27 with TRBJ2-1; no firm D call. The CDR3 has 16 amino acids. Trimming shortened V by 5 bases and J by 3 bases, and 17 bases separated the two germline ends. Germline CDR1 reads MNHEY; CDR2 reads SMNVEV (reference sequence). CDR3 sequence (DNA): TGTGCCAGCAGTCTATATTCATTTGAGGACTACAATGAGCAGTTCTTC. This sequence encodes CASSLYSFEDYNEQFF.

This rearrangement joins TRBV29-1 to TRBJ1-3, with TRBD1 matching 10 bases. Per germline, CDR1 SQVTM and CDR2 ANQGSEA. The CDR3 spans 18 residues. V lost 6 bases, J lost 3 bases, and 17 bases stayed unmatched. The CDR3 nucleotides are TGCAGCGTCATCCCAGTAGGACAGGGGGGAAGTAGTGGAAACACCATATATTTT. Protein product: CSVIPVGQGGSSGNTIYF.

The chain recombines TRBV7-6 with TRBJ2-4; tentatively, D is TRBD1 or TRBD2 (5 bases each). The CDR3 length is 16 residues. The V and J ends lost 4 bases and 0 bases respectively, with 13 bases between them. CDR1 is SGHVS, CDR2 FNYEAQ, per germline. The CDR3 loop is CASSSGTPLAKNIQYF. The CDR3 coding sequence is TGTGCCAGCAGCTCCGGGACCCCATTAGCCAAAAACATTCAGTACTTC.

V is TRBV9 and J is TRBJ2-3, with D perhaps TRBD2 (5 bases). The germline V and J ends were trimmed by 4 bases and 6 bases, with 12 bases remaining between them. CDR1 SGDLS and CDR2 YYNGEE come from the germline V gene. CDR3 length equals 13 residues. The CDR3 sequence is CASSPISGDTQYF. CDR3 DNA: TGTGCCAGCAGCCCGATCTCGGGGGATACGCAGTATTTT.

This clone was observed a few times. The gene calls are TRBV5-6 and TRBJ1-2; D possibly corresponds to TRBD1 (5 bases). The CDR3 sequence is 16 residues long. The germline V gene has CDR1 SGHDT and CDR2 YYEEEE. V lost 0 bases to trimming and J lost 3 bases, with 15 bases between them. The CDR3 DNA follows: TGTGCCAGCAGCTTGGCCCGGGAGGGGACGGACTATGGCTACACCTTC. Encoded protein: CASSLAREGTDYGYTF.

The chain joins TRBV7-9 to TRBJ2-1; 9 bases map to TRBD2. V trimming: 5 bases; J trimming: 8 bases; junction bases outside the gene matches: 7. Germline CDR1 SEHNR, CDR2 FQNEAQ (reference sequence). The CDR3 consists of 14 residues. The DNA for the CDR3 is TGTGCCAGCAGCCCAGGACTAGCGTACGATGAGCAGTTCTTC. Protein: CASSPGLAYDEQFF.